One sample yielded the 32 T cell receptor beta chains listed below, sequenced in a study of blood T cell repertoires in COVID-19. The data were produced by immunoSEQ multiplex PCR, yet TCRdb's version contains in-frame clones alone and is incomplete. The sample carries around 88,000 clones, roughly 90% recorded once. What was sequenced was peripheral blood. These receptors came from an elderly woman with acute or convalescent COVID-19.

This chain links TRBV4-3 with TRBJ2-1, with TRBD2 matching 7 bases. J gave up 6 bases and V 3 bases, and 11 bases lay outside the gene matches. Germline CDR1 reads LGHNA; CDR2 reads YSLEER. This CDR3 has 16 residues. The CDR3 nucleotides are TGCGCCAGCAGCCAGTCCCTAGCGGCCTTAAGCAATGAGCAGTTCTTC. Encoded protein: CASSQSLAALSNEQFF.

This rearrangement joins TRBV12-3 or TRBV12-4 to TRBJ1-1; D is perhaps TRBD1 (6 bases). The CDR3 sequence is 13 residues long. Trimming stripped 6 bases from V and 0 bases from J, with 8 bases between. CDR3: CASSGQMNTEAFF. The CDR3 DNA reads as TGTGCCAGCAGCGGACAGATGAACACTGAAGCTTTCTTT.

The chain carries TRBV30 and TRBJ1-6; 9 nucleotides agree with TRBD1. V lost 3 bases to trimming and J lost 10 bases; unmatched junction nucleotides: 19. This CDR3 spans 18 amino acids. Germline CDR1 reads GTSNPN; CDR2 reads SVGIG (reference sequence). The CDR3: CAWSSPGTGIWGRSPLHF. In nucleotides, the CDR3 is TGTGCCTGGAGCTCGCCCGGGACAGGGATCTGGGGAAGGTCACCCCTCCACTTT.

In DNA, the CDR3 is TGTGCTAGTATCCGGAGGGGCTTCCGATCGGAAGCTTTCTTT. This translates into CASIRRGFRSEAFF. J is TRBJ1-1 and V is TRBV12-5; tentative D call: TRBD1 (5 bases). The CDR3 contains 14 residues. In germline, CDR1 is LGHNT, CDR2 FRNRAP. Trimming took 8 bases from V and 8 from J, leaving 21 bases between them.

A note on this clone: This same CDR3 is encoded by further DNA sequences in the sample. J is TRBJ1-1 and V is TRBV12-3 or TRBV12-4, with TRBD1 as a possible D gene (5 bases). V dropped 3 bases and J dropped 5 bases, with 10 bases sitting between them. CDR3 size: 13 residues. This chain's CDR3 is CASSFGGNTEAFF. CDR3 sequence (DNA): TGTGCCAGCAGTTTCGGGGGAAATACTGAAGCTTTCTTT.

About this clone itself: The same CDR3 arises from other DNA sequences in this sample as well. The CDR3 sequence is CASSQDPGYGYTF. As DNA, the CDR3 is TGTGCCAGCAGCCAAGATCCGGGCTATGGCTACACCTTC. The chain links TRBV14 to TRBJ1-2; D is ambiguous. V was cut by 0 bases and J by 4 bases, with 6 bases left in between. This CDR3 contains 13 residues. Germline V gene data show CDR1 as SGHDN and CDR2 as FVKESK.

The chain recombines TRBV2 with TRBJ1-3; D remains ambiguous. Germline lookup yields CDR1 SNHLY and CDR2 FYNNEI. Trimming cost V 6 bases and J 3 bases, with 15 bases left between them. This CDR3 has 15 residues. Here the CDR3 reads CASRMQTRIGNTIYF. CDR3 coding DNA: TGTGCCAGCAGAATGCAGACACGGATTGGAAACACCATATATTTT.

This clone was detected only a few times. V usage is TRBV6-5 and J usage is TRBJ1-5, with TRBD1 identical over 9 bases. Germline CDR1 is MNHEY and CDR2 is SVGAGI. The CDR3 spans 14 residues. Trimming at V came to 8 bases and at J to 4 bases, leaving 6 bases not matched to a gene. This CDR3 is CASEFGTGNQPQHF. As DNA, the CDR3 is TGTGCCAGCGAGTTCGGGACAGGGAATCAGCCCCAGCATTTT.

The rearrangement joins TRBV2 to TRBJ1-5, with D uncertain. V dropped 4 bases and J dropped 5 bases, with 12 bases sitting between them. Looked up from germline, CDR1 is SNHLY and CDR2 is FYNNEI. The CDR3 length is 14 residues. The DNA for the CDR3 is TGTGCCAGCAGTGGGGCGGGGAGGGATCAGCCCCAGCATTTT. It is translated as CASSGAGRDQPQHF.

The chain recombines TRBV4-1 with TRBJ1-3; D possibly corresponds to TRBD1 (6 bases). The CDR3 length is 19 residues. The germline V and J ends were trimmed by 0 bases and 1 base, with 19 bases remaining between them. The germline V gene has CDR1 MGHRA and CDR2 YSYEKL. The CDR3 region is CASSQDPQHRVQSGNTIYF. The CDR3 DNA reads as TGCGCCAGCAGCCAAGATCCACAGCACAGGGTTCAATCTGGAAACACCATATATTTT.

This clone was observed a single time. The chain carries TRBV5-1 and TRBJ2-7; TRBD2 might be the D (6 bases). This CDR3 spans 15 amino acids. Trimming removed 4 bases from V and 6 bases from J, with 20 bases in between. The germline CDR1 and CDR2 sequences are SGHRS and YFSETQ. The CDR3 loop reads CASSPRWGGTGEQYF. The CDR3 nucleotides are TGCGCCAGCAGCCCGAGGTGGGGAGGCACGGGCGAGCAGTACTTC.

The table lists this clone with a count of one. CDR3 in amino acids: CASSQEGPSGGLQETQYF. The CDR3 bases are TGTGCCAGCAGCCAAGAAGGGCCTAGCGGGGGGCTACAAGAGACCCAGTACTTC. The J gene is TRBJ2-5, the V gene TRBV4-2; 11 bases fit TRBD2. Germline V gene lookup returns CDR1 LGHNA and CDR2 YNFKEQ. CDR3 length: 18 amino acids. The V and J ends lost 0 bases and 2 bases, in that order; junction bases with no gene match: 8.

The chain couples TRBV7-3 to TRBJ1-1, with a weak D call TRBD1 (6 bases). CDR1 SGHTA and CDR2 FQGTGA come from the germline V gene. The CDR3 contains 17 residues. V shed 1 base and J shed 0 bases, with 15 bases lying between them. CDR3 bases: TGTGCCAGCAGCTTAAACGGGGGGCCCGTTATGAACACTGAAGCTTTCTTT. It encodes CASSLNGGPVMNTEAFF.

This chain links TRBV2 with TRBJ1-6; D is unresolved. CDR1 is SNHLY and CDR2 is FYNNEI in the germline V gene. The germline V and J ends were trimmed by 7 bases and 7 bases, with 11 bases remaining between them. The CDR3 loop spans 13 amino acids. The CDR3 nucleotides are TGTGCCAGCATCCGGGATACCAATTCACCCCTCCACTTT. Translated: CASIRDTNSPLHF. Full variable domain (missing parts from reference TRBV2 and TRBJ1-6): EPEVTQTPSHQVTQMGQEVILRCVPISNHLYFYWYRQILGQKVEFLVSFYNNEISEKSEIFDDQFSVERPDGSNFTLKIRSTKLEDSAMYFCASIRDTNSPLHFGNGTRLTVT.

This clone was detected a few times. This sequence joins TRBV5-6 and TRBJ1-2, with D perhaps matching TRBD1 (5 bases). CDR3 length equals 15 residues. Germline V gives CDR1 SGHDT, CDR2 YYEEEE. V lost 0 bases and J lost 4, with 13 bases in between. The DNA for the CDR3 is TGTGCCAGCAGCTTGGCAGGGACTAGAACCTATGGCTACACCTTC. This gives the protein CASSLAGTRTYGYTF.

The chain joins TRBV19 to TRBJ1-2; D is unclear. The V and J ends lost 7 bases and 0 bases respectively, with 12 bases between them. The length of the CDR3 is 14 residues. Germline CDR1 and CDR2: LNHDA and SQIVND (reference sequence). This CDR3 reads CASTPEIANYGYTF. The CDR3 DNA reads as TGTGCCAGTACCCCTGAGATTGCTAACTATGGCTACACCTTC. The full variable domain, rest sourced from reference TRBV19 and TRBJ1-2, is DGGITQSPKYLFRKEGQNVTLSCEQNLNHDAMYWYRQDPGQGLRLIYYSQIVNDFQKGDIAEGYSVSREKKESFPLTVTSAQKNPTAFYLCASTPEIANYGYTFGSGTRLTVV.

The chain carries TRBV10-3 and TRBJ1-2, with TRBD1 identical over 9 bases. The length of the CDR3 is 13 residues. V shed 9 bases and J 2 bases; nucleotides not matched to a gene: 4. Germline V gives CDR1 ENHRY, CDR2 SYGVKD. The CDR3 DNA reads TGTGCCATAACCGGGACAGGGAACTATGGCTACACCTTC. Translation gives CAITGTGNYGYTF.

V and J are TRBV19 and TRBJ1-2; TRBD1 matches 8 bases. The CDR3 spans 17 residues. The V segment lost 4 bases and the J segment 1 base; nucleotides outside the gene matches: 11. Germline V gene data show CDR1 as LNHDA and CDR2 as SQIVND (reference sequence). The CDR3 region is CASSKGTGAEYNYGYTF. DNA of the CDR3: TGTGCCAGTAGTAAGGGGACAGGAGCGGAGTATAACTATGGCTACACCTTC.

This clone was observed a single time. The V gene is TRBV11-3, the J gene TRBJ2-1; 8 nucleotides match TRBD1. V lost 1 base to trimming and J lost 4 bases; unmatched junction nucleotides: 6. Germline V gene data show CDR1 as SGHNT and CDR2 as YENEEA. The CDR3 contains 16 residues. CDR3 DNA sequence: TGTGCCAGCAGCTTAGCCGGGACAGGCCCTTACAATGAGCAGTTCTTC. Amino acids: CASSLAGTGPYNEQFF.

This clone was counted a single time. The CDR3 reads CASSLVGTQDSPLHF. In DNA form, the CDR3 reads TGTGCCAGCAGCTTAGTAGGGACACAGGATTCACCCCTCCACTTT. V usage is TRBV7-2 and J usage is TRBJ1-6, with a tentative D call TRBD1 (6 bases). Trimming shortened V by 1 base and J by 8 bases, and 12 bases separated the two germline ends. Looked up from germline, CDR1 is SGHTA and CDR2 is FQGNSA. The CDR3 length is 15 residues.

By sample fraction, this clone is medium-sized. This rearrangement joins TRBV4-3 to TRBJ2-7; D is uncertain. This CDR3 has 13 amino acids. Per germline, CDR1 LGHNA and CDR2 YSLEER. V was shortened by 1 base and J by 6 bases, with 10 bases between the two germline ends. CDR3 nucleotide sequence: TGCGCCAGCAGCCAAGCCTCCCTCTGCGAGCAGTACTTC. Translating it yields CASSQASLCEQYF.

This clone occurred once. V is TRBV4-3 and J is TRBJ2-3; 8 bases map to TRBD1. The J segment lost 6 bases and the V segment lost 1 base, leaving 9 bases of the junction unmatched. Germline assignment: CDR1 LGHNA and CDR2 YSLEER. There are 16 residues in the CDR3. The CDR3: CASSQGQGARFDTQYF. As DNA, the CDR3 is TGCGCCAGCAGCCAAGGGCAGGGGGCGCGTTTTGATACGCAGTATTTT.

The V and J genes are TRBV5-1 and TRBJ2-1, with 7 bases that match TRBD2. Looked up from germline, CDR1 is SGHRS and CDR2 is YFSETQ. V was clipped by 1 base and J by 4 bases; unmatched bases: 5. The CDR3 extends over 15 amino acids. The CDR3: CASSLSGDSYNEQFF. The CDR3 DNA reads TGCGCCAGCAGCTTGAGCGGGGATTCGTACAATGAGCAGTTCTTC.

The chain combines TRBV28 with TRBJ1-3; no clear D gene. V lost 5 bases to trimming and J lost 3 bases, with 14 bases between them. Looked up from germline, CDR1 is MDHEN and CDR2 is SYDVKM. The CDR3 runs 15 residues. CDR3 nucleotides: TGTGCCAGCAGTCCCCCGAGAGGAATTGGAAACACCATATATTTT. It is translated as CASSPPRGIGNTIYF.

The chain employs TRBV6-6 and TRBJ1-5; D uncertain. The CDR3 is made up of 15 amino acids. Germline CDR1 is MNHNY and CDR2 is SVGAGI (reference sequence). Trimming removed 4 bases at V and 11 bases at J, with 21 bases between. CDR3 in DNA: TGTGCCAGCAGTTCACTCCCTGTGGTGATCATGGCCCAGCATTTT. It specifies CASSSLPVVIMAQHF.

The chain employs TRBV6-6 and TRBJ2-1; D is unclear. There are 11 residues in the CDR3. The germline gives CDR1 MNHNY, CDR2 SVGAGI (reference sequence). The ends were cut back, 7 bases at V and 10 bases at J, with 11 bases in the middle. The CDR3 DNA reads TGTGCCAGCACCCAATCCAGGGAGCAGTTCTTC. Protein: CASTQSREQFF.

This chain uses TRBV7-2 with TRBJ1-6, with D unresolved. V was cut by 2 bases and J by 2 bases, with 13 bases left in between. The CDR3 length is 17 residues. Germline V gives CDR1 SGHTA, CDR2 FQGNSA. The CDR3 bases are TGTGCCAGCAGCTTATTTGGGCGCCGTACCTATAATTCACCCCTCCACTTT. The encoded protein is CASSLFGRRTYNSPLHF.

The rearrangement uses TRBV7-9 and TRBJ2-3, with unresolved D. CDR3 size: 12 residues. The germline CDR1 and CDR2 sequences are SEHNR and FQNEAQ (reference sequence). Trimming took off 5 bases at V and 0 bases at J, with 3 bases between the two ends. The CDR3 DNA reads as TGTGCCAGCAGCGCGAGCACAGATACGCAGTATTTT. It encodes CASSASTDTQYF.

This clone has only one observation. This rearrangement joins TRBV28 to TRBJ2-3, with a tentative D call TRBD1 (5 bases). The CDR3 covers 19 residues. The germline gives CDR1 MDHEN, CDR2 SYDVKM. Trimming took off 4 bases at V and 2 bases at J, with 25 bases between the two ends. As DNA, the CDR3 is TGTGCCAGCAGTTGGCCCCCGGCAGGGTTGGGGCCTAACACAGATACGCAGTATTTT. Translation: CASSWPPAGLGPNTDTQYF.

This chain links TRBV6-1 with TRBJ2-2; 11 nucleotides agree with TRBD2. The CDR3 contains 17 residues. CDR1 MNHNS and CDR2 SASEGT come from the germline V gene. With V trimmed by 2 bases and J by 1 base, 3 bases remained unmatched. The CDR3 sequence is CASSELAGGVNTGELFF. The CDR3, as DNA: TGTGCCAGCAGTGAACTAGCGGGGGGCGTGAACACCGGGGAGCTGTTTTTT.

The V call is TRBV3-1 (or the pseudogene TRBV3-2), the J call TRBJ2-5; D possibly corresponds to TRBD2 (6 bases). Trimming took off 0 bases at V and 7 bases at J, with 21 bases between the two ends. The CDR3 contains 17 residues. CDR1 is LGHDT, CDR2 YNNKEL, per germline (reference sequence). CDR3 in amino acids: CASSQDHPGTPGGTQYF. The DNA for the CDR3 is TGTGCCAGCAGCCAAGATCATCCCGGGACTCCTGGGGGGACCCAGTACTTC.

The V gene is TRBV29-1, the J gene TRBJ1-1; 8 nucleotides agree with TRBD1. CDR3 length: 13 amino acids. The ends lost 5 bases at V and 5 bases at J; junction bases unmatched: 7. CDR1 and CDR2 from the germline V gene are SQVTM and ANQGSEA. DNA of the CDR3: TGCAGCGTTCTGACAGGGGAGGGGACTGAAGCTTTCTTT. As protein: CSVLTGEGTEAFF.